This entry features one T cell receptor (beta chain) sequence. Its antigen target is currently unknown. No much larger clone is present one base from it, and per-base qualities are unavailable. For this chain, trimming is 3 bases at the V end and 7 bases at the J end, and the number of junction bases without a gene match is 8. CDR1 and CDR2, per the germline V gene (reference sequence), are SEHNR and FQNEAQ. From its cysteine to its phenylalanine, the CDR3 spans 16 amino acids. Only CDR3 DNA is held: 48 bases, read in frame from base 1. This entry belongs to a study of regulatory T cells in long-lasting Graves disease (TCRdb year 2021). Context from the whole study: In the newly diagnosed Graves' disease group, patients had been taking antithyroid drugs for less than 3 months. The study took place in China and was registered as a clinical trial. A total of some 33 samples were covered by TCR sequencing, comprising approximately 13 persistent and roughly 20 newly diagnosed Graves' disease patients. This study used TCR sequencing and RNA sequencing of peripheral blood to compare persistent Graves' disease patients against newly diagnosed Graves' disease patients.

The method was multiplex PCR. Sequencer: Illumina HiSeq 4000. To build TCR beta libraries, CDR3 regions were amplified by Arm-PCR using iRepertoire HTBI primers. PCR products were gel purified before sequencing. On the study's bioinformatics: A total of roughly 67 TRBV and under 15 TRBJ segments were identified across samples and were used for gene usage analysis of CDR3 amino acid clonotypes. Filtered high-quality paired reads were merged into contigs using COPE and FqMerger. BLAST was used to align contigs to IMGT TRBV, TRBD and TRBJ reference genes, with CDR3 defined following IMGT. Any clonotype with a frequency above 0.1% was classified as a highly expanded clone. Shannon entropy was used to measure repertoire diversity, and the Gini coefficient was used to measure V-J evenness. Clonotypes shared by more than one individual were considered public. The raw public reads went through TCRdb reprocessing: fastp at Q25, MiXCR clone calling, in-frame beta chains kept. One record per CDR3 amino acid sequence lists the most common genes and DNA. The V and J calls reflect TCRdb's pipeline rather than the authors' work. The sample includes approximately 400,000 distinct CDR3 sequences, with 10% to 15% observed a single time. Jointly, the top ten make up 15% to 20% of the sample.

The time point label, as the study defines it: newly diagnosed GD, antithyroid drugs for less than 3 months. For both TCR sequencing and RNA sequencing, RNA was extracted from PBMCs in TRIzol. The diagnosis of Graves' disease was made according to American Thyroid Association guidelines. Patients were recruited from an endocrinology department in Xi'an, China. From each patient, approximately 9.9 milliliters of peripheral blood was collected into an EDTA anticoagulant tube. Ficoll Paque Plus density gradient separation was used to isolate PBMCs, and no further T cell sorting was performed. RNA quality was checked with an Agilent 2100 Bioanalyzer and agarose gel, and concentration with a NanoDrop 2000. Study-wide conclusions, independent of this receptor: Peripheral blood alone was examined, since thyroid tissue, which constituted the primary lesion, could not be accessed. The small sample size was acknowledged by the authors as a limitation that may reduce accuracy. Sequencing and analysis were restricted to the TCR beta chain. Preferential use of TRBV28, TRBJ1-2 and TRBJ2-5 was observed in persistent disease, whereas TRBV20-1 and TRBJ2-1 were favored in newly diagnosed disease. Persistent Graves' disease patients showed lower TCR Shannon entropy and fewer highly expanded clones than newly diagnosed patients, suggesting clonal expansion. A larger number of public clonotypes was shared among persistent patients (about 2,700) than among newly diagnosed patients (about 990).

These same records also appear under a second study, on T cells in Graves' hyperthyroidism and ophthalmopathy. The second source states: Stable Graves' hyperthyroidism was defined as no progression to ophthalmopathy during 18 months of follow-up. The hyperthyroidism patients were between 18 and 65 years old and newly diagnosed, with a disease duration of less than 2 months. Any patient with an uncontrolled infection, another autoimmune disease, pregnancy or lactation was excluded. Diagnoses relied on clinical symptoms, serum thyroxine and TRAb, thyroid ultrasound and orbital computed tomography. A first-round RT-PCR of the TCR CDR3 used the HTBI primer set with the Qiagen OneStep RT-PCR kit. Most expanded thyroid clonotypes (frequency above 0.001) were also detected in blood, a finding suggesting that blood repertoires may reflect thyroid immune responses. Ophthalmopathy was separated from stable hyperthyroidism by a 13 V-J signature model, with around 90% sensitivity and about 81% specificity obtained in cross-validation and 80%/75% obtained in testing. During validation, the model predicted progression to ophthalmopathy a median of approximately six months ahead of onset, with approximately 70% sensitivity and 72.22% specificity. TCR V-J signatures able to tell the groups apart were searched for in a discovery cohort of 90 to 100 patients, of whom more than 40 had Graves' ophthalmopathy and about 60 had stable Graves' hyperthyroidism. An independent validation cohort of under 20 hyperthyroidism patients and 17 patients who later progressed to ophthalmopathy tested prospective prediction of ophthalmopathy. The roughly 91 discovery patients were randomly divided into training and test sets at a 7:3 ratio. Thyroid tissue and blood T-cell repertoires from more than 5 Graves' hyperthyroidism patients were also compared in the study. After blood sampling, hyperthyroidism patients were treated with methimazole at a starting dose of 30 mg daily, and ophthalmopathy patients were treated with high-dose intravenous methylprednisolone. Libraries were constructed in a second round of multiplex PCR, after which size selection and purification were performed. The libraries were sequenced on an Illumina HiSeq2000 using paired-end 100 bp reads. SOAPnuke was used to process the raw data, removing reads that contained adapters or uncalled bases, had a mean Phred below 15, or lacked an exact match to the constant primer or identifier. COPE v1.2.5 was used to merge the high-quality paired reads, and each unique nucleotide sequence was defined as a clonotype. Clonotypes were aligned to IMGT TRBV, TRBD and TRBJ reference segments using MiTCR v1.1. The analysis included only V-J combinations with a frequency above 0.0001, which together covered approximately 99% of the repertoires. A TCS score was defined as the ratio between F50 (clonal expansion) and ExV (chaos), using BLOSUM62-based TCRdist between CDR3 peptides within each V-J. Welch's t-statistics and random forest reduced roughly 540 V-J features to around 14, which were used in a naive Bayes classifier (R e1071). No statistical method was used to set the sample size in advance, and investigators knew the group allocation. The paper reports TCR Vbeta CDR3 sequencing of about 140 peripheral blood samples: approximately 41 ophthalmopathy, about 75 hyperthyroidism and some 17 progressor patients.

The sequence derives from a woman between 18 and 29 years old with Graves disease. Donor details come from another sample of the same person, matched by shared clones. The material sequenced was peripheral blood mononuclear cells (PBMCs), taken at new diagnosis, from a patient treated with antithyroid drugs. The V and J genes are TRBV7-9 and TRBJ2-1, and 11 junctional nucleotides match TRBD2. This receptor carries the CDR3 CASSFVRLAGSNEQFF. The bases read TGTGCCAGCAGCTTCGTCAGACTAGCGGGATCAAATGAGCAGTTCTTC. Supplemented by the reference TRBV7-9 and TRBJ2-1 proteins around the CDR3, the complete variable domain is DTGVSQNPRHKITKRGQNVTFRCDPISEHNRLYWYRQTLGQGPEFLTYFQNEAQLEKSRLLSDRFSAERPKGSFSTLEIQRTEQGDSAMYLCASSFVRLAGSNEQFFGPGTRLTVL.